This T cell receptor beta chain was identified in a study of T cells in Graves' hyperthyroidism and ophthalmopathy. About the research overall: Peripheral blood samples were taken at initial diagnosis, prior to any treatment. Study-wide points: Ophthalmopathy, as predicted by the model, came a median roughly 6.5 months after the prediction.

The CDR3 sequence is 14 residues long. V lost 1 base, J lost 2 bases, and 9 bases lay in between. Germline CDR1 and CDR2: LGHDT and YNNKEL (reference sequence). The PBMCs were sourced from fresh peripheral blood (about 10 ml). Authors of the study amplified TCR beta CDR3 regions from RNA transcripts. RT-PCR in the first round (using the HTBI primer set) targeted the TCR CDR3. One entry per CDR3 protein results from TCRdb running MiXCR on the multiplex PCR reads. The sample consists of 400,000 to 550,000 distinct CDR3 sequences, approximately 24% of them appearing once. The sample holds many counts of this clonotype. What it recognizes is unknown.

This receptor was identified in a woman aged 25-40 years with Graves' ophthalmopathy. Sequencing used blood. V gene TRBV3-1 combines with J gene TRBJ2-7, with D uncertain. The CDR3 DNA reads TGTGCCAGCAGCCAAGGGTACATAACCTACGAGCAGTACTTC. The encoded protein is CASSQGYITYEQYF.